The 30 T cell receptor beta chains below all came from one sample that was sequenced in a study of T cells in Graves' hyperthyroidism and ophthalmopathy (dated by TCRdb to about 2019). The library came from multiplex PCR. Sequencer: Illumina HiSeq 2000. Amplification of TCR beta CDR3 regions was carried out from RNA transcripts. The TCR CDR3 was subjected to a first round of RT-PCR using the HTBI primer set and the Qiagen OneStep RT-PCR kit. TCRdb reran the public reads through fastp at Q25 and MiXCR, keeping productive beta chains. Rows merge per CDR3 protein into single entries with the most common DNA and genes. Within this sample are fewer than 400,000 distinct CDR3 sequences, with 11% to 15% of them counted one time only. The biggest ten clones account for 25% to 30% of the sample. What was sequenced was blood. The receptor source for this set is a man in his fifties or sixties with Graves' ophthalmopathy.

This sequence joins TRBV7-9 and TRBJ2-5; D uncertain. The CDR3 extends over 13 amino acids. The ends were cut back, 2 bases at V and 1 base at J, with 5 bases in the middle. Per germline, CDR1 SEHNR and CDR2 FQNEAQ (reference sequence). The CDR3 reads CASSLLSQETQYF. The CDR3 nucleotides read TGTGCCAGCAGCTTACTCTCCCAAGAGACCCAGTACTTC.

This clonotype was found a few times. The chain carries TRBV10-3 and TRBJ1-5; no clear D. The CDR3 consists of 14 residues. From germline, CDR1 is ENHRY and CDR2 SYGVKD. V was pared by 0 bases and J by 4 bases, with 7 bases between. DNA of the CDR3: TGTGCCATCAGTGAGTCTAAGGGTAATCAGCCCCAGCATTTT. Residues: CAISESKGNQPQHF.

The rearrangement uses TRBV19 and TRBJ2-1; TRBD2 aligns across 8 bases. Germline CDR1 reads LNHDA; CDR2 reads SQIVND (reference sequence). Trimming at V came to 4 bases and at J to 7 bases, leaving 6 bases not matched to a gene. This CDR3 has 14 amino acids. CDR3 bases: TGTGCCAGTAGTAGGGCGGCTAGCGGGAATGAGCAGTTCTTC. Translated: CASSRAASGNEQFF. Full variable domain (remainder filled in from reference TRBV19 and TRBJ2-1): DGGITQSPKYLFRKEGQNVTLSCEQNLNHDAMYWYRQDPGQGLRLIYYSQIVNDFQKGDIAEGYSVSREKKESFPLTVTSAQKNPTAFYLCASSRAASGNEQFFGPGTRLTVL.

This clonotype was recorded at least ten times. The rearrangement links TRBV18 to TRBJ1-2; a possible D gene is TRBD1 (6 bases). This CDR3 region has 12 residues. Germline V gene sequence: CDR1 KGHSH, CDR2 LQKENI. The V gene lost 3 bases and the J gene lost 5 bases, with 7 bases spanning the gap. CDR3 nucleotides: TGTGCCAGCTCACCGGACAGATATGGCTACACCTTC. Its translation is CASSPDRYGYTF.

This clonotype showed up many times. The chain recombines TRBV20-1 with TRBJ2-3, with D tentatively TRBD2 (6 bases). This CDR3 region has 13 residues. Between the trimmed V and J ends, which lost 1 base and 2 bases, there was a span of 7 bases. Germline CDR1 DFQATT, CDR2 SNEGSKA (reference sequence). The DNA for the CDR3 is TGCAGTGCTAGAGGGCGGGACACAGATACGCAGTATTTT. Translating it yields CSARGRDTDTQYF.

A remark on this clonotype: A much larger clone differs by one base, so this may be a read error. This chain links TRBV2 with TRBJ2-1, with a tentative D call TRBD2 (6 bases). Germline CDR1 reads SNHLY; CDR2 reads FYNNEI. Deletions cut 1 base from V and 9 bases from J, with 16 bases between. CDR3 length: 15 residues. Here the CDR3 DNA reads TGTGCCAGCAGTGAAGGCGGGGCTGCGGAGGGTGAGCAGTTCTTC. Its translation is CASSEGGAAEGEQFF.

A note on this clonotype: Because the CDR3's place on the DNA is in doubt, the DNA is left out and the CDR3 is given as listed by TCRdb. The chain joins TRBV5-4 to TRBJ1-2; TRBD1 reflects the table's D call only, with no check against the DNA. CDR1 SGHNT and CDR2 YYREEE come from the germline V gene (reference sequence). The CDR3 spans 16 amino acids, including both terminal residues. The chain's CDR3 is CASSLGSQMSLYGYTF.

The chain recombines TRBV19 with TRBJ1-5; D is uncertain. Germline V gene sequence: CDR1 LNHDA, CDR2 SQIVND (reference sequence). V lost 3 bases and J lost 10, with 10 bases in between. The CDR3 runs to 12 residues. This CDR3 reads CASSMRGLPQHF. CDR3 nucleotides: TGTGCCAGTAGTATGCGGGGATTACCCCAGCATTTT.

This clonotype came up a few times. The V call is TRBV6-1, the J call TRBJ1-4, with TRBD1 identical over 7 bases. This CDR3 contains 17 residues. With 3 bases clipped from V and 7 bases from J, the junction kept 14 bases outside the gene matches. Germline CDR1 and CDR2: MNHNS and SASEGT. DNA of the CDR3: TGTGCCAGCAGTGATGTCCGAAAGACAGGGCTTATTGAAAAACTGTTTTTT. This gives the protein CASSDVRKTGLIEKLFF.

This clonotype was counted at least ten times. The chain employs TRBV2 and TRBJ2-3; 14 bases are a match to TRBD2. This CDR3 has 17 amino acids. V shed 3 bases and J 7 bases; nucleotides not matched to a gene: 9. The germline V gene has CDR1 SNHLY and CDR2 FYNNEI. The CDR3 DNA sequence: TGTGCCAGCAGTGATTTTAGGGGACTAGCGGGAGTAAATACGCAGTATTTT. Translated: CASSDFRGLAGVNTQYF.

This clonotype appeared a few times. The V and J genes are TRBV12-3 or TRBV12-4 and TRBJ1-2; tentatively, D is TRBD1 (5 bases). CDR3 size: 12 residues. V was pared by 2 bases and J by 7 bases, with 8 bases between. The CDR3 sequence: CASSLSGSGYTF. CDR3 sequence (DNA): TGTGCCAGCAGTTTATCAGGGTCTGGCTACACCTTC.

The chain combines TRBV19 with TRBJ2-2, with TRBD2 matching over 7 bases. J was trimmed by 3 bases and V by 3 bases; bases with no gene match: 16. The CDR3 loop spans 19 amino acids. Germline-derived CDR1 and CDR2 are LNHDA and SQIVND (reference sequence). This chain's CDR3 is CASSIYNGRSMLDTGELFF. CDR3 sequence (DNA): TGTGCCAGTAGTATTTACAACGGGAGGAGCATGCTAGACACCGGGGAGCTGTTTTTT.

This clonotype has ten or more counts. The chain employs TRBV11-3 and TRBJ2-2; 10 nucleotides align to TRBD2. Germline assignment: CDR1 SGHNT and CDR2 YENEEA. Losses at the gene ends were 4 bases for V and 1 base for J; bases not matched to a gene: 3. The CDR3 runs to 16 residues. The CDR3 region is CASSYGLAENTGELFF. DNA for the CDR3: TGTGCCAGCAGCTACGGACTAGCGGAGAACACCGGGGAGCTGTTTTTT.

This chain links TRBV30 with TRBJ2-1; TRBD2 agrees at 14 bases. The CDR3 length is 14 residues. V shed 8 bases, J shed 12 bases, and the junction held 12 bases outside the gene matches. CDR1 is GTSNPN and CDR2 is SVGIG in the germline V gene (reference sequence). CDR3 coding DNA: TGTGCCAGTAGTCCGGGACTAGCGGGAGTATGGCAGTTCTTC. This translates into CASSPGLAGVWQFF. The full variable domain, its missing parts supplied by reference TRBV30 and TRBJ2-1, is SQTIHQWPATLVQPVGSPLSLECTVEGTSNPNLYWYRQAAGRGLQLLFYSVGIGQISSEVPQNLSASRPQDRQFILSSKKLLLSDSGFYLCASSPGLAGVWQFFGPGTRLTVL.

This clonotype was counted many times. The rearrangement links TRBV6-5 to TRBJ2-1, with 7 bases matching TRBD2. The germline V gene encodes CDR1 MNHEY and CDR2 SVGAGI. This CDR3 is 14 amino acids long. The V segment lost 2 bases and the J segment 8 bases; nucleotides outside the gene matches: 6. In DNA, the CDR3 is TGTGCCAGCAGTTACCTGGGGAGGGAGGATGAGCAGTTCTTC. Amino acids: CASSYLGREDEQFF.

This clonotype was detected a few times. This chain connects TRBV7-9 to TRBJ2-1, with 13 bases matching TRBD2. The length of the CDR3 is 18 residues. With V trimmed by 5 bases and J by 8 bases, 15 bases remained unmatched. CDR1 is SEHNR, CDR2 FQNEAQ, per germline (reference sequence). DNA of the CDR3: TGTGCCAGCAGCCTTGGACTAGCGGGAGTTCGGATTTCGGATGAGCAGTTCTTC. This sequence encodes CASSLGLAGVRISDEQFF. The variable domain in full, completed from reference TRBV7-9 and TRBJ2-1, reads DTGVSQNPRHKITKRGQNVTFRCDPISEHNRLYWYRQTLGQGPEFLTYFQNEAQLEKSRLLSDRFSAERPKGSFSTLEIQRTEQGDSAMYLCASSLGLAGVRISDEQFFGPGTRLTVL.

This chain connects TRBV29-1 to TRBJ2-1; tentative D call: TRBD2 (7 bases). CDR1 and CDR2 from the germline V gene are SQVTM and ANQGSEA. The length of the CDR3 is 17 residues. V was cut by 7 bases and J by 0 bases, with 22 bases left in between. The CDR3 spells CSARAPSGTRSYNEQFF. Here the CDR3 DNA reads TGCAGCGCGCGCGCCCCAAGCGGGACACGCTCCTACAATGAGCAGTTCTTC.

A single count supports this clonotype. The chain uses TRBV29-1 and TRBJ2-1; 10 bases line up with TRBD2. Trimming took 3 bases from V and 7 from J; bases not matched to a gene: 6. This CDR3 has 14 amino acids. CDR1 and CDR2 (germline): SQVTM, ANQGSEA. The CDR3 region is CSVDVRGLANEQFF. CDR3 DNA: TGCAGCGTTGATGTTAGGGGACTAGCGAATGAGCAGTTCTTC.

Comment on this clonotype: A much larger clone differs by one base, so this may be a read error. This chain uses TRBV18 with TRBJ2-1; 9 bases match TRBD1. The J segment lost 13 bases and the V segment lost 3 bases, leaving 13 bases of the junction unmatched. The CDR3 contains 15 residues. The germline V gene encodes CDR1 KGHSH and CDR2 LQKENI. The CDR3 loop is CASSPQTGGEETQFF. The CDR3 DNA reads as TGTGCCAGCTCACCCCAGACAGGGGGAGAAGAGACCCAGTTCTTC.

This clonotype was found a few times. The V gene is TRBV29-1, the J gene TRBJ2-3, with 11 bases matching TRBD1. CDR3 length: 16 residues. Germline V gene data show CDR1 as SQVTM and CDR2 as ANQGSEA. The CDR3 bases are TGCAATAAACCCCCGACGGACAGGGGGCTGGAAGATACGCAGTATTTT. This codes for CNKPPTDRGLEDTQYF.

This clonotype was seen a few times. The chain uses TRBV29-1 and TRBJ2-7; D may be TRBD1 (6 bases). The CDR3 has 12 residues. Germline V gene lookup returns CDR1 SQVTM and CDR2 ANQGSEA. Between the trimmed V and J ends, which lost 4 bases and 5 bases, there was a span of 12 bases. The CDR3 loop is CSVVAGVNEQYF. The CDR3 DNA follows: TGCAGCGTTGTTGCAGGGGTCAACGAGCAGTACTTC.

This clonotype has at least ten counts. DNA for the CDR3: TGTGCCTGGAATGCTATGAACACTGAAGCTTTCTTT. Translated: CAWNAMNTEAFF. The V call is TRBV30, the J call TRBJ1-1; D unresolved. The CDR3 loop spans 12 amino acids. The germline V and J ends were trimmed by 4 bases and 0 bases, with 6 bases remaining between them. The V gene's germline CDR1 is GTSNPN and CDR2 SVGIG (reference sequence). The whole variable domain, filled in from reference TRBV30 and TRBJ1-1, reads SQTIHQWPATLVQPVGSPLSLECTVEGTSNPNLYWYRQAAGRGLQLLFYSVGIGQISSEVPQNLSASRPQDRQFILSSKKLLLSDSGFYLCAWNAMNTEAFFGQGTRLTVV.

This clonotype was seen ten or more times. CDR3 residues: CASSKAGTGKNEQFF. In nucleotides, the CDR3 is TGCGCCAGCAGCAAAGCCGGGACAGGGAAAAATGAGCAGTTCTTC. The chain employs TRBV5-1 and TRBJ2-1; 9 bases agree with TRBD1. Trimming cost V 4 bases and J 7 bases; bases outside gene matches: 9. CDR1 and CDR2 (germline): SGHRS, YFSETQ. This CDR3 has 15 amino acids.

In this sample, this clonotype turned up a few times. The chain combines TRBV6-2 or TRBV6-3 with TRBJ1-5; D unresolved. Germline values: CDR1 MNHEY, CDR2 SVGEGT. V was shortened by 6 bases and J by 7 bases, with 13 bases between the two germline ends. The CDR3 has 13 residues. CDR3 nucleotides: TGTGCCAGCAGAAACGCAGGTGGGCAGCCCCAGCATTTT. It yields the protein CASRNAGGQPQHF.

This clonotype was seen at least ten times. The chain couples TRBV27 to TRBJ2-1; 11 nucleotides match TRBD1. Germline CDR1 is MNHEY and CDR2 is SMNVEV (reference sequence). With 1 base clipped from V and 12 bases from J, the junction kept 11 bases outside the gene matches. CDR3 length equals 16 residues. CDR3 in DNA: TGTGCCAGCAGTTTATTTTACCCGGGACAGGGGGGGGGGCAGTTCTTC. Amino acid sequence: CASSLFYPGQGGGQFF.

The table lists this clonotype with many counts. J is TRBJ2-4 and V is TRBV7-2; 10 nucleotides agree with TRBD1. The germline CDR1 and CDR2 sequences are SGHTA and FQGNSA. This CDR3 contains 14 residues. Trimming at V came to 5 bases and at J to 10 bases, leaving 8 bases not matched to a gene. As DNA, the CDR3 is TGTGCCAGCAGCCCAACCGGACAGGGGGTGATTCAGTACTTC. Amino acid sequence: CASSPTGQGVIQYF.

This clonotype has more than one count but fewer than ten. The chain employs TRBV9 and TRBJ1-1; D is unclear. Germline V gives CDR1 SGDLS, CDR2 YYNGEE. The ends were cut back, 3 bases at V and 1 base at J, with 10 bases in the middle. This CDR3 has 14 amino acids. The CDR3 here is CASSASSTNTEAFF. DNA for the CDR3: TGTGCCAGCAGCGCTAGTTCAACGAACACTGAAGCTTTCTTT. Looking up the rest from reference TRBV9 and TRBJ1-1 gives the full variable domain: DSGVTQTPKHLITATGQRVTLRCSPRSGDLSVYWYQQSLDQGLQFLIQYYNGEERAKGNILERFSAQQFPDLHSELNLSSLELGDSALYFCASSASSTNTEAFFGQGTRLTVV.

This chain links TRBV29-1 with TRBJ1-1, with TRBD1 as a possible D gene (5 bases). CDR3 length: 13 amino acids. The V end lost 4 bases, the J end lost 3 bases, and 12 bases lay between the germline ends. In germline, CDR1 is SQVTM, CDR2 ANQGSEA. Here the CDR3 reads CSVGVEGHTEAFF. The DNA for the CDR3 is TGCAGCGTTGGGGTTGAGGGACACACTGAAGCTTTCTTT.

V and J are TRBV28 and TRBJ2-2, with 8 bases identical to TRBD1. Trimming took 4 bases from V and 3 from J; bases not matched to a gene: 16. Germline values: CDR1 MDHEN, CDR2 SYDVKM. This CDR3 has 19 residues. CDR3 DNA sequence: TGTGCCAGCAGTTCCCAAACGTTGGGTGGACAGGGATACACCGGGGAGCTGTTTTTT. Translated, it gives CASSSQTLGGQGYTGELFF.

Details on this clonotype: The junction differs from germline at one of its ends, possibly a read error. The chain joins TRBV9 to TRBJ2-1, with TRBD1 as a possible D gene (6 bases). Germline values: CDR1 SGDLS, CDR2 YYNGEE. The CDR3 runs 13 residues. The CDR3 DNA reads as TGTGCCAGCAGCGCTCAACAGGGTAATGAGCAGTGCTTC. Translated, it gives CASSAQQGNEQCF.